Reported below is one TCR beta chain. Its target antigen remains unknown. No base qualities exist here, and no much larger clone lies one base off it. The germline V gene encodes CDR1 MNHEY and CDR2 SVGAGI. At the junction V is shortened by 7 bases and J by 7 bases; bases outside the gene matches: 4. The cysteine opens and the phenylalanine closes a CDR3 of 13 amino acids. CDR3 DNA only is kept here, 39 bases in frame from base 1. The entry originates in a study of T cell responses to AZD1222 COVID-19 vaccine (dated by TCRdb to about 2021). With regard to the full study: TCR sequencing was performed for 230 to 250 trial participants, of whom 200 to 220 were given two doses of AZD1222 and approximately 25 were given two doses of MenACWY control vaccine. Trial participants were enrolled by age into 18-55, 56-69 and 70-plus year subgroups, with about 150, 27 and 61 TCR-sequenced participants respectively. Overall study results and their limits: In the small 56-69-year group, the increase in depth fell short of significance, most likely because of low power. After two AZD1222 doses, spike-specific TCR breadth and depth were significantly higher than at day 0 and than in MenACWY recipients. Most participants were white British and females outnumbered males, and the authors suggested that clonal diversity may have been underestimated. Only a handful of AZD1222 recipients were SARS-CoV-2 seropositive at baseline, limiting conclusions about previously exposed vaccinees. Reportedly, almost half of the unique spike-specific TCRs recognized epitopes lying outside the regions that are mutated in the B.1.351 and B.1.1.7 variants. Vaccine-associated CD4 TCRs spanned the whole spike protein, with dominant responses in regions 160-218 and 743-854. No day 14 peak-response samples were available, so repertoires were characterized only after the peak T cell response.

The CDR3 regions of human TCRbeta chains were analyzed by immunosequencing. From the authors' description of their analysis: TCRs in the repertoires were compared against a reference library of SARS-CoV-2-specific TCRs that had been generated with the MIRA antigen-specificity platform. Breadth was defined as the fraction of unique TCRs that were SARS-CoV-2-associated. Depth was defined as the fraction of total T cells that were SARS-CoV-2-associated. Each spike-specific TCR was assigned to its reactive spike region and to a CD4 or CD8 class using the MIRA data. Log10-transformed breadth and depth values were compared by one-way ANOVA with Sidak's multiple comparisons tests. This is the immuneACCESS table as TCRdb keeps it, with only in-frame sequences that have V and J called. A part of the clones is gone; compared with another copy, unresolved V genes explain less than half, and the rest is unexplained. V and J calls and clone size come straight from that table; D and trimming were deduced from the DNA. The sample table contains 70,000 or so clones; only one count was recorded for approximately 85% of them. Approximately 23% of the sample comes from the top ten.

The time point label, read with the paper, signifies: baseline before first vaccination. Interpreted using the paper, the treatment or condition label stands for: meningococcal conjugate vaccine given as trial control. Vaccinee samples came from UK trials COV001 and COV002, including a single-blind randomized controlled phase 2/3 trial of AZD1222 (ChAdOx1 nCoV-19) in healthy adults. For TCRbeta chain sequencing, PBMC samples from trial participants were taken at day 0 and at day 28 after the second dose. The sequence came from an adult in good health. The rearranged segments are TRBV6-5 and TRBJ1-6, with TRBD1 matching 7 junction bases. Sequences were derived from peripheral blood, sampled on day 0 of MenACWY control vaccination. The nucleotide sequence is given as TGTGCCAGCACTGGGACAGCAAATTCACCCCTCCACTTT. Translation gives CASTGTANSPLHF.